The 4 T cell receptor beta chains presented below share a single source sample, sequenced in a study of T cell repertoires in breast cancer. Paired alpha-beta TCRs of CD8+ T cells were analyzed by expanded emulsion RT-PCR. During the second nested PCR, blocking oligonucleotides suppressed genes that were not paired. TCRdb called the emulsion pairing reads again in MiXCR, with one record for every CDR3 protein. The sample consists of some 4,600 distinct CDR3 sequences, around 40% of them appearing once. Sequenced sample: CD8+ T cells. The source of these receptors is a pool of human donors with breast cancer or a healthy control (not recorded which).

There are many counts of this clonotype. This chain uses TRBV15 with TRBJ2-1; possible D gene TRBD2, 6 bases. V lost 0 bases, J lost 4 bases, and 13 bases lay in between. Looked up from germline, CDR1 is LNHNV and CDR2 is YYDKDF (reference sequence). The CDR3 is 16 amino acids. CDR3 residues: CATSRDSGRLYNEQFF. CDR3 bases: TGTGCCACCAGCAGAGATAGCGGCAGGCTTTACAATGAGCAGTTCTTC.

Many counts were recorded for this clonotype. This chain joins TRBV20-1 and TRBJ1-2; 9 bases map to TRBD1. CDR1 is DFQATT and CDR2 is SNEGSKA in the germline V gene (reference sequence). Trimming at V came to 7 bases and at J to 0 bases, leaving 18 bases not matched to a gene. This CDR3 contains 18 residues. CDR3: CSGISAPGQGIANYGYTF. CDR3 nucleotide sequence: TGCAGTGGCATCTCCGCCCCGGGACAGGGCATAGCTAACTATGGCTACACCTTC.

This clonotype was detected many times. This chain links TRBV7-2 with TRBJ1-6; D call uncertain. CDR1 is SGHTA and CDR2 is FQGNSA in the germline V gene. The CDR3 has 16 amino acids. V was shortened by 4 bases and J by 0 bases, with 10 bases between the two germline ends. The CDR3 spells CASSYRLSSYNSPLHF. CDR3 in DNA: TGTGCCAGCAGCTACCGGTTGAGCTCCTATAATTCACCCCTCCACTTT.

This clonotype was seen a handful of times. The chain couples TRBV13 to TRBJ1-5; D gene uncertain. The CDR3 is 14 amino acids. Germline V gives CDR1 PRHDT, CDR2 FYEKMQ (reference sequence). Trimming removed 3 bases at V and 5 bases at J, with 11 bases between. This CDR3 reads CASSFHGHDQPQHF. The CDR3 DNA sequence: TGTGCCAGCAGCTTTCATGGCCATGATCAGCCCCAGCATTTT.